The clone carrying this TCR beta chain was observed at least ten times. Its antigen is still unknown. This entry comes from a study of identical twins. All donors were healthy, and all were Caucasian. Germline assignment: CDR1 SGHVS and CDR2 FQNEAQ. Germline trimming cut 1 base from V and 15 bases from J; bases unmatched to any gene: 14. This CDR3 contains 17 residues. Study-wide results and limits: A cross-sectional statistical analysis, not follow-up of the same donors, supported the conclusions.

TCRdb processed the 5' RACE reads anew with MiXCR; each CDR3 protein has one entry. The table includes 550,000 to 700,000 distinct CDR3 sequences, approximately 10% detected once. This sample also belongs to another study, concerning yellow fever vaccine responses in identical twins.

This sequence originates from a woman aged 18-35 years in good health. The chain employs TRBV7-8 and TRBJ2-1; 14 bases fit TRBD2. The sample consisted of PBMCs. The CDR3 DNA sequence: TGTGCCAGCAGCTTAGGAGGGACTAGCGGGGGATACATACCGGGGTTCTTC. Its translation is CASSLGGTSGGYIPGFF.